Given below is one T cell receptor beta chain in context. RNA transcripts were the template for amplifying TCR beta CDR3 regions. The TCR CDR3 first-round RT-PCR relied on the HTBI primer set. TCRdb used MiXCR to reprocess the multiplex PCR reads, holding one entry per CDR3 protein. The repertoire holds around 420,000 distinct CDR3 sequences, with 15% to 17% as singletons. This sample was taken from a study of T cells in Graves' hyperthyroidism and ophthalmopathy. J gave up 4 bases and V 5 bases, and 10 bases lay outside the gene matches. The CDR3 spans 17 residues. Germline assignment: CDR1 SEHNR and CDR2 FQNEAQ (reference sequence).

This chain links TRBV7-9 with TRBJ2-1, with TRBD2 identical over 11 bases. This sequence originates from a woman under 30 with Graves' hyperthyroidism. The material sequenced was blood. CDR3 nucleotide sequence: TGTGCCAGCAGCCCCCTCTCTAGCGGGAGGCGATACAATGAGCAGTTCTTC. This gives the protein CASSPLSSGRRYNEQFF.